Below, 5 T cell receptor beta chains from the same sample are listed, as sequenced in a study of beta chain features in type 1 diabetes. The study, taken as a whole, reports: When Type 1 diabetes patients were examined, their TCRB CDR3s proved moderately but significantly shorter in all four CD4+ subsets.

For these receptors, no antigen is known. The authors reverse transcribed all of the isolated RNA, so sequencing captured expressed TCRB transcripts. This table comes from immunoSEQ multiplex PCR, and its TCRdb copy is limited to in-frame clones, with some not included. This table has about 300,000 clones, roughly 14% appearing once. The sample comprised naive CD4+ T cells from blood. The receptors were gathered from a young woman with type 1 diabetes.

This rearrangement joins TRBV30 to TRBJ2-3; D is uncertain. With 4 bases removed from V and 2 bases from J, the gap between germline ends came to 7 bases. Germline V gene data show CDR1 as GTSNPN and CDR2 as SVGIG (reference sequence). The CDR3 spans 12 residues. The CDR3 loop reads CAWIGYTDTQYF. In nucleotides, the CDR3 is TGTGCCTGGATCGGGTACACAGATACGCAGTATTTT.

V is TRBV7-2 and J is TRBJ1-2; D perhaps matches TRBD1 (5 bases). CDR1 is SGHTA, CDR2 FQGNSA, per germline. There are 15 residues in the CDR3. Trimming left V 5 bases short and J 4 bases short, with 17 bases between. The DNA of the CDR3 is TGTGCCAGCAGCCGGGGGGGGGTTCGCGGCTATGGCTACACCTTC. Protein sequence: CASSRGGVRGYGYTF.

This clone was seen more than once but under ten times. The chain joins TRBV5-4 to TRBJ2-1, with 12 bases lining up with TRBD2. This CDR3 has 15 amino acids. Trimming cost V 0 bases and J 9 bases; bases outside gene matches: 4. The germline V gene encodes CDR1 SGHNT and CDR2 YYREEE (reference sequence). The CDR3 DNA is TGTGCCAGCAGCTTGGGGACTAGCGGGAAAAGTGAGCAGTTCTTC. It codes for CASSLGTSGKSEQFF. Full variable domain (outside the CDR3, taken from reference TRBV5-4 and TRBJ2-1): ETGVTQSPTHLIKTRGQQVTLRCSSQSGHNTVSWYQQALGQGPQFIFQYYREEENGRGNFPPRFSGLQFPNYSSELNVNALELDDSALYLCASSLGTSGKSEQFFGPGTRLTVL.

This chain links TRBV5-1 with TRBJ2-5; 7 nucleotides align to TRBD2. The germline gives CDR1 SGHRS, CDR2 YFSETQ. J lost 11 bases, V lost 3 bases, and 10 bases had no gene match. CDR3 size: 13 residues. The CDR3 sequence is CASSSTLAEEQYF. In DNA, the CDR3 is TGCGCCAGCAGCTCTACGCTAGCGGAAGAGCAGTACTTC.

The chain is built from TRBV29-1 and TRBJ2-3; no clear D gene. The germline V gene has CDR1 SQVTM and CDR2 ANQGSEA. Trimming took off 4 bases at V and 0 bases at J, with 11 bases between the two ends. The CDR3 loop spans 14 amino acids. This chain's CDR3 is CSVAPGTSTDTQYF. CDR3 coding DNA: TGCAGCGTTGCTCCAGGAACTAGCACAGATACGCAGTATTTT.